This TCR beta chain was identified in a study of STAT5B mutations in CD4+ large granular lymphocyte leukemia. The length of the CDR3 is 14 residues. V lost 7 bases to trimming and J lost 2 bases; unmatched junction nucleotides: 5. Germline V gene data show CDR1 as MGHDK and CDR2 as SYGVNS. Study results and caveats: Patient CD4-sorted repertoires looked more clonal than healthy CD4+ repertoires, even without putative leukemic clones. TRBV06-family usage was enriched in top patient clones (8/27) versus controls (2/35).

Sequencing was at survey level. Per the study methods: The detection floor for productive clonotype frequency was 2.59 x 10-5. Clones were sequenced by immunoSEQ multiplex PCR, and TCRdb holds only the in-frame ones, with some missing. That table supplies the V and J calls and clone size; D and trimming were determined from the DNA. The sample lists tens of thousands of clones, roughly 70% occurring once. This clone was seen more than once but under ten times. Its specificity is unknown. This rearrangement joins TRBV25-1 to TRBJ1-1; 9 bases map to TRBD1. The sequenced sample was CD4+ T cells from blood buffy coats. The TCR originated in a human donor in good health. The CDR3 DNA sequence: TGTGCCAGCAAGGCGGACAGGGGCAACACTGAAGCTTTCTTT. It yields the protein CASKADRGNTEAFF. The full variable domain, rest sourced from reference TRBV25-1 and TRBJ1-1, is EADIYQTPRYLVIGTGKKITLECSQTMGHDKMYWYQQDPGMELHLIHYSYGVNSTEKGDLSSESTVSRIRTEHFPLTLESARPSHTSQYLCASKADRGNTEAFFGQGTRLTVV.